These 2 T cell receptor beta chains were sequenced from one sample in a study of blood T cell repertoires in COVID-19. Method: immunoSEQ multiplex PCR; TCRdb's copy keeps in-frame clones and lacks some. The sample holds roughly 100,000 clones; around 80% are singletons and the top ten take about 6.5%. The sequenced sample consisted of peripheral blood. The receptors stem from a man aged 65 to 85 with acute or convalescent COVID-19.

This rearrangement joins TRBV5-1 to TRBJ2-3; a weak D match, TRBD1 (6 bases). V lost 3 bases, J lost 3 bases, and 11 bases lay in between. The germline V gene has CDR1 SGHRS and CDR2 YFSETQ. The CDR3 sequence is 14 residues long. The DNA for the CDR3 is TGCGCCAGCAGCTCCTCTGGACAGACAGATACGCAGTATTTT. Protein sequence: CASSSSGQTDTQYF.

This clone was seen a handful of times. The rearrangement joins TRBV27 to TRBJ1-3; a possible D gene is TRBD1 (5 bases). There are 13 residues in the CDR3. Germline V lookup: CDR1 MNHEY, CDR2 SMNVEV (reference sequence). Trimming left V 3 bases short and J 8 bases short, with 11 bases between. The CDR3 sequence: CASSLQGGDTIYF. The CDR3 DNA follows: TGTGCCAGCAGTTTGCAGGGTGGGGACACCATATATTTT.